The 10 T cell receptor beta chains below were found in one sample sequenced in a study of cytomegalovirus exposure and HLA in healthy donors. 60 Vbeta and 13 Jbeta primers were used in PCR. Sequencing used immunoSEQ multiplex PCR; TCRdb keeps in-frame clones, though not all of them. The sample has roughly 150,000 clones, about 68% seen once. Sequences were obtained from PBMCs. These receptors all stem from a human donor in good health.

The chain couples TRBV7-2 to TRBJ2-1; TRBD2 is a possible D gene (5 bases). The V and J ends lost 5 bases and 10 bases respectively, with 18 bases between them. The CDR3 contains 14 residues. Germline V gives CDR1 SGHTA, CDR2 FQGNSA. CDR3 amino acids: CASSPQRGSSEQFF. The CDR3 DNA sequence: TGTGCCAGCAGCCCCCAGCGCGGGTCGTCCGAGCAGTTCTTC. Together with reference TRBV7-2 and TRBJ2-1, the CDR3 gives the full variable domain: GAGVSQSPSNKVTEKGKDVELRCDPISGHTALYWYRQSLGQGLEFLIYFQGNSAPDKSGLPSDRFSAERTGGSVSTLTIQRTQQEDSAVYLCASSPQRGSSEQFFGPGTRLTVL.

This rearrangement joins TRBV5-1 to TRBJ2-5, with D unresolved. CDR1 is SGHRS and CDR2 is YFSETQ in the germline V gene. CDR3 size: 15 residues. With 4 bases removed from V and 2 bases from J, the gap between germline ends came to 15 bases. The CDR3 loop reads CASSPGFGSQETQYF. In DNA, the CDR3 is TGCGCCAGCAGCCCCGGTTTCGGTAGTCAAGAGACCCAGTACTTC.

The V and J genes are TRBV12-2 and TRBJ2-7; the D call of TRBD2 is as the table states it, not checked on the DNA. TRBV12-2 is termed a pseudogene. The CDR3 has 17 residues. CDR3 nucleotides: TGTGCAAGTCGCTTCCTCCAGTCTAGTTCAAGCTCCTACGAGCAGTACTTC. The encoded protein is CASRFLQSSSSSYEQYF.

V is TRBV19 and J is TRBJ1-1, with D perhaps TRBD1 (6 bases). CDR1 is LNHDA and CDR2 is SQIVND in the germline V gene (reference sequence). This CDR3 comprises 12 residues. V lost 5 bases and J lost 4, with 8 bases in between. CDR3 residues: CASSDRSTEAFF. The CDR3 coding sequence is TGTGCCAGTAGTGACAGGAGCACTGAAGCTTTCTTT.

The V and J genes are TRBV5-1 and TRBJ2-5, with TRBD2 identical over 7 bases. The trim removed 1 base at V and 4 bases at J, leaving 4 bases unmatched. The germline V gene has CDR1 SGHRS and CDR2 YFSETQ. The CDR3 has 14 amino acids. CDR3 region: CASSLSGDLETQYF. The CDR3 coding sequence is TGCGCCAGCAGCTTGAGCGGGGATCTAGAGACCCAGTACTTC.

This clone was found a few times. The J gene is TRBJ2-7, the V gene TRBV6-5; a possible D gene is TRBD1 (5 bases). Germline CDR1 reads MNHEY; CDR2 reads SVGAGI. V shed 1 base and J shed 0 bases, with 13 bases lying between them. The CDR3 has 16 amino acids. CDR3 sequence: CASSYYDVRDSYEQYF. CDR3 nucleotide sequence: TGTGCCAGCAGTTACTACGATGTCAGGGACTCCTACGAGCAGTACTTC.

The chain carries TRBV9 and TRBJ2-2; 9 bases align to TRBD1. The CDR3 is made up of 15 amino acids. J gave up 4 bases and V 2 bases, and 3 bases lay outside the gene matches. Germline V lookup: CDR1 SGDLS, CDR2 YYNGEE. The CDR3 is CASSVGTGPTGELFF. DNA for the CDR3: TGTGCCAGCAGCGTCGGGACAGGGCCCACCGGGGAGCTGTTTTTT.

The rearrangement links TRBV10-3 to TRBJ1-4; perhaps TRBD1 as D (6 bases). V lost 10 bases to trimming and J lost 7 bases, with 16 bases between them. Germline values: CDR1 ENHRY, CDR2 SYGVKD. This CDR3 comprises 13 residues. The CDR3 bases are TGTGCCACCCACAGGGTTGAGGGTGAAAAACTGTTTTTT. It codes for CATHRVEGEKLFF.

The chain is built from TRBV7-9 and TRBJ2-7; 8 bases are a match to TRBD2. Germline CDR1 is SEHNR and CDR2 is FQNEAQ (reference sequence). J was trimmed by 4 bases and V by 5 bases; bases with no gene match: 16. The CDR3 is 17 amino acids. CDR3 protein: CASSPGGGPTLGYEQYF. CDR3 nucleotide sequence: TGTGCCAGCAGCCCCGGGGGGGGGCCCACTTTGGGATACGAGCAGTACTTC.

About this clone itself: Other DNA sequences in this specimen translate into the identical CDR3. The chain recombines TRBV7-9 with TRBJ2-7; D gene unclear. The V end was cut by 5 bases, the J end by 3 bases, with 8 bases between. The CDR3 consists of 12 residues. Germline lookup yields CDR1 SEHNR and CDR2 FQNEAQ (reference sequence). The CDR3 region has the DNA TGTGCCAGCAGCCCTAACAGCTACGAGCAGTACTTC. Translation gives CASSPNSYEQYF.